The clone carrying this TCR beta chain was detected only a few times. What it binds is unknown. This entry belongs to a study of T cell responses to AZD1222 COVID-19 vaccine. Repertoires were generated with immunoSEQ multiplex PCR, while TCRdb's copy carries only in-frame clones and drops some. The table has roughly 140,000 clones, approximately 87% seen once. General study results and limits: Baseline seropositives among AZD1222 recipients totaled only five to seven. There were repertoire samples only from the period after the peak T cell response.

The CDR3 contains 15 residues. Germline values: CDR1 GTSNPN, CDR2 SVGIG (reference sequence). Germline trimming cut 2 bases from V and 3 bases from J; bases unmatched to any gene: 2. The V gene is TRBV30, the J gene TRBJ2-3; 13 bases agree with TRBD2. This sequence was found in an adult who received the AZD1222 COVID-19 vaccine. The specimen comprised peripheral blood, sampled 28 days after the second AZD1222 dose. CDR3 DNA sequence: TGTGCCTGGAGTCCGGGACTAGCGGGGACAGATACGCAGTATTTT. Encoded protein: CAWSPGLAGTDTQYF.